A selection of T cell receptor beta chains follows, all from one sample in a study of identical twins. TCRdb re-called the 5' RACE reads through MiXCR, storing one row per CDR3 protein. The sample includes some 760,000 distinct CDR3 sequences, about 20% of them seen just once. The data also belong to a second study, concerning T cells expressing NK-cell markers.

Source material: PBMCs. These receptors all come from a woman between 18 and 30 years old in good health. Both conserved end residues are part of each CDR3. A D gene is named only where the DNA matches it firmly. Clone size appears in some rows only: once, few, many, or a class for an expanded clone.

TGTGCCAGCAGCTTAATATCAGCGGCCGAGCAGTACTTC,CASSLISAAEQYF,TRBJ2-7,TRBV7-2,few,NA
TGTGCCAAACTAGGAGAATCCTACGAGCAGTACTTC,CAKLGESYEQYF,TRBJ2-7,TRBV24-1,NA,NA
TGCAGCGTTGAATTACGGGTGGACAGGGCCAGCGGGTATACGCAGTATTTT,CSVELRVDRASGYTQYF,TRBJ2-3,TRBV29-1,NA,TRBD1
TGCGCCAGCACATCCGGGACAGGTTCTGGGGCCAACGTCCTGACTTTC,CASTSGTGSGANVLTF,TRBJ2-6,TRBV5-1,few,TRBD1
TGCAGCGTGAGACTAGACTACGAGCAGTACTTC,CSVRLDYEQYF,TRBJ2-7,TRBV29-1,NA,NA
TGCGCCAGCAGCTTGGACGGCAGGGCATTCTCCGAGCAGTACTTC,CASSLDGRAFSEQYF,TRBJ2-7,TRBV5-1,NA,NA
TGTGCCATCAGTGGGGGCTACACAGATACGCAGTATTTT,CAISGGYTDTQYF,TRBJ2-3,TRBV10-3,few,NA
TGTGCCAGCAGCCACTCCCCTAGCGGGTACAATGAGCAGTTCTTC,CASSHSPSGYNEQFF,TRBJ2-1,TRBV3-1,few,TRBD2
TGTGCCAGCAGCTTCGCGGGAGCGGGGTTCACAGATACGCAGTATTTT,CASSFAGAGFTDTQYF,TRBJ2-3,TRBV7-2,few,TRBD2
TGCAGCGTTGAAGGGGGAAGGGGAGACAATGAGCAGTTCTTC,CSVEGGRGDNEQFF,TRBJ2-1,TRBV29-1,once,NA